The 14 T cell receptor beta chains given below trace back to one sample, sequenced in a study of molecular identifiers for immune sequencing clone quantification. TCRdb re-called the PCR reads through MiXCR, storing one row per CDR3 protein. This sample has approximately 97,000 distinct CDR3 sequences, with 30% to 45% found just once. The sequenced sample consisted of naive CD8+ T cells from blood, with Jurkat cell RNA spiked in. Noted subset: FACS-sorted CD8+CD4-CCR7+CD45RA+ naive T cells. These receptors originate from a human donor in good health. Some libraries in this study had Jurkat cell RNA spiked in.

Worth noting for this clonotype: This probably arose from a read error, given a far larger clone one base away. J is TRBJ1-5 and V is TRBV6-2 or TRBV6-3; D is undetermined. CDR1 MNHEY and CDR2 SVGEGT come from the germline V gene. Trimming took off 11 bases at V and 3 bases at J, with 14 bases between the two ends. The CDR3 is 13 residues long. CDR3 residues: CACTDRSNQPQHF. Written as DNA, the CDR3 is TGTGCCTGCACGGACCGATCCAATCAGCCCCAGCATTTT.

To note about this clonotype: A read error may account for a junction end that differs from germline. The rearrangement joins TRBV20-1 to TRBJ2-2; 10 nucleotides line up with TRBD2. The CDR3 has 16 amino acids. Germline CDR1 DFQATT, CDR2 SNEGSKA (reference sequence). This chain's CDR3 is CSARASGRANTEELFF. CDR3 nucleotides: TGCAGTGCTAGAGCGAGCGGGAGGGCGAACACCGAGGAGCTGTTTTTT.

Concerning this clonotype itself: A much larger clone lies a single base off, so this may be a read error. Given the absence of the conserved phenylalanine or tryptophan at the CDR3 end, a read error is likely. The V gene is TRBV25-1, the J gene TRBJ2-7; D not resolved. CDR1 is MGHDK and CDR2 is SYGVNS in the germline V gene. The V end lost 1 base, the J end lost 3 bases, and 10 bases lay between the germline ends. The CDR3 is made up of 14 amino acids. The DNA of the CDR3 is TGTGCCAGCAGTGAATCATTCTTCAGCTACGAGCAGTACATC. Protein product: CASSESFFSYEQYI.

On this clonotype: A much larger clonotype is one base distant, so this may be a read error. This sequence joins TRBV7-6 and TRBJ2-7; TRBD1 aligns across 7 bases. The CDR3 has 14 residues. Germline V lookup: CDR1 SGHVS, CDR2 FNYEAQ. CDR3 amino acids: CVSSTGTAHYEQYF. As DNA, the CDR3 is TGTGTCAGCAGCACCGGGACAGCTCACTACGAGCAGTACTTC.

Note on this clonotype: A single base separates this from a much larger clone, so it may be a read error. This chain connects TRBV20-1 to TRBJ2-4; D is possibly TRBD2 (5 bases). This CDR3 is built from 15 residues. The germline gives CDR1 DFQATT, CDR2 SNEGSKA (reference sequence). This CDR3 is CSAPRTGLAENIQYF. The CDR3 region has the DNA TGCAGTGCTCCCAGGACGGGATTAGCCGAAAACATTCAGTACTTC.

This clonotype appeared a few times. The genes are TRBV5-1 and TRBJ2-6, with a weak D call TRBD2 (5 bases). The V gene lost 1 base and the J gene lost 2 bases, with 13 bases spanning the gap. The CDR3 is 17 residues long. Germline CDR1 and CDR2: SGHRS and YFSETQ. The CDR3 sequence: CASSLRRVSTGANVLTF. CDR3 sequence (DNA): TGCGCCAGCAGCTTGAGGCGGGTATCTACTGGGGCCAACGTCCTGACTTTC.

CDR3: CASNSGEARPYEQYF. The DNA of the CDR3 is TGTGCCAGCAACTCTGGGGAGGCCCGCCCCTACGAGCAGTACTTC. The chain employs TRBV28 and TRBJ2-7, with D possibly matching TRBD2 (6 bases). There are 15 residues in the CDR3. The germline gives CDR1 MDHEN, CDR2 SYDVKM. Trimming shortened V by 7 bases and J by 2 bases, and 18 bases separated the two germline ends.

For this clonotype: The junction departs from the called germline gene at one end, perhaps through a read error. This chain connects TRBV4-1 to TRBJ2-3, with D perhaps TRBD2 (6 bases). The CDR3 length is 13 residues. The germline CDR1 and CDR2 sequences are MGHRA and YSYEKL. CDR3 sequence reads: CASSQDGTDTHYF. CDR3 coding DNA: TGCGCCAGCAGCCAAGACGGGACTGATACGCATTATTTT.

This sequence joins TRBV5-1 and TRBJ2-6; D is undetermined. From germline, CDR1 is SGHRS and CDR2 YFSETQ. The germline V and J ends were trimmed by 5 bases and 4 bases, with 16 bases remaining between them. The length of the CDR3 is 16 residues. The CDR3 loop is CASREIFGSGANVLTF. The DNA for the CDR3 is TGCGCCAGCAGAGAGATATTCGGGTCAGGGGCCAACGTCCTGACTTTC.

As for this clonotype: It may be a read error: a sequence one base away is much more abundant. The CDR3 loop is CASSLVQGPISQPQHF. CDR3 coding DNA: TGTGCCAGCAGCTTAGTCCAGGGACCCATCAGTCAGCCCCAGCATTTT. V usage is TRBV7-2 and J usage is TRBJ1-5; D possibly corresponds to TRBD1 (5 bases). This CDR3 is 16 amino acids long. With 1 base removed from V and 6 bases from J, the gap between germline ends came to 16 bases. CDR1 is SGHTA, CDR2 FQGNSA, per germline.

This clonotype has at least ten counts. The chain is built from TRBV2 and TRBJ1-1; TRBD1 aligns across 8 bases. There are 13 residues in the CDR3. V gave up 9 bases and J gave up 4 bases; unmatched junction bases: 7. The germline gives CDR1 SNHLY, CDR2 FYNNEI. CDR3 nucleotides: TGTGCCAGTAGCGACAGGGGAGGCACTGAAGCTTTCTTT. Translating it yields CASSDRGGTEAFF. Full variable domain (rest looked up from reference TRBV2 and TRBJ1-1): EPEVTQTPSHQVTQMGQEVILRCVPISNHLYFYWYRQILGQKVEFLVSFYNNEISEKSEIFDDQFSVERPDGSNFTLKIRSTKLEDSAMYFCASSDRGGTEAFFGQGTRLTVV.

Comments on this clonotype: The junction and the germline gene differ at one end; a read error may be behind it. This sequence joins TRBV12-3 or TRBV12-4 and TRBJ2-2; D perhaps matches TRBD1 (6 bases). The CDR3 is 14 amino acids. The CDR3: CAGSTPGHPGELFF. The CDR3 nucleotides are TGTGCCGGCAGTACCCCGGGACACCCCGGGGAGCTGTTTTTT.

The CDR3 reads CASSREASGPTYEQYF. Written as DNA, the CDR3 is TGTGCCAGCAGCCGAGAAGCTTCTGGACCCACCTACGAGCAGTACTTC. The V and J genes are TRBV4-2 and TRBJ2-7; D remains ambiguous. The length of the CDR3 is 16 residues. Germline V gene data show CDR1 as LGHNA and CDR2 as YNFKEQ. Trimming took 4 bases from V and 2 from J, leaving 18 bases between them.

This clonotype was counted between two and nine times. V usage is TRBV28 and J usage is TRBJ2-1; D unresolved. This CDR3 contains 14 residues. Looked up from germline, CDR1 is MDHEN and CDR2 is SYDVKM. With 2 bases removed from V and 2 bases from J, the gap between germline ends came to 7 bases. This CDR3 is CASSLAETYNEQFF. CDR3 DNA: TGTGCCAGCAGTTTAGCCGAGACCTACAATGAGCAGTTCTTC.